The 3 T cell receptor beta chains reported below all come from one sample, sequenced in a study of blood T cell repertoires in COVID-19. TCRdb's table, derived via immunoSEQ multiplex PCR, lists solely in-frame clones and lacks some. Altogether roughly 220,000 clones are present, about 80% being singletons, with the ten largest covering around 2%. Specimen: peripheral blood. The receptor set was obtained from a woman between 55 and 75 years old with acute or convalescent COVID-19.

The CDR3 reads CASSLISSGGPQETQYF. CDR3 DNA sequence: TGTGCCAGCAGCTTGATATCCAGCGGGGGACCCCAAGAGACCCAGTACTTC. The gene calls are TRBV5-6 and TRBJ2-5; 8 nucleotides line up with TRBD2. The V segment lost 1 base and the J segment 1 base; nucleotides outside the gene matches: 9. The CDR3 totals 17 residues. CDR1 SGHDT and CDR2 YYEEEE come from the germline V gene. Full variable domain (missing parts from reference TRBV5-6 and TRBJ2-5): DAGVTQSPTHLIKTRGQQVTLRCSPKSGHDTVSWYQQALGQGPQFIFQYYEEEERQRGNFPDRFSGHQFPNYSSELNVNALLLGDSALYLCASSLISSGGPQETQYFGPGTRLLVL.

V is TRBV18 and J is TRBJ1-2, with D maybe TRBD1 (5 bases). Trimming left V 2 bases short and J 6 bases short, with 10 bases between. Germline loops: CDR1 KGHSH, CDR2 LQKENI. This CDR3 is 13 amino acids long. Written as DNA, the CDR3 is TGTGCCAGCTCACCAGGAGGGGACGATGGCTACACCTTC. Its protein is CASSPGGDDGYTF.

The J gene is TRBJ1-1, the V gene TRBV2; weak D call: TRBD1 (6 bases). Germline CDR1 reads SNHLY; CDR2 reads FYNNEI. Trimming removed 7 bases from V and 8 bases from J, with 14 bases in between. CDR3 length equals 12 residues. The CDR3 sequence: CASNIHGQEAFF. The DNA of the CDR3 is TGTGCCAGCAACATCCACGGACAGGAAGCTTTCTTT.